A single T cell receptor beta chain is shown here with its context. Its recognized antigen is unknown. The sample holds no much larger clone one base away, and base qualities are not on file. Library preparation employed the immunoSEQ multiplex PCR assay. Sequencing of the T-cell receptor beta chain repertoire was carried out together with a 770-gene immune expression panel. Drawn from immuneACCESS, this table holds only the in-frame rearrangements with V and J called that TCRdb kept. Clones are partly lost; checked studies trace under half to an unresolved V gene and leave the rest unexplained. The sample records 4,500 or so clones, about four fifths of which are singletons. Less than 9.5% of the sample belongs to the ten largest clones. The sample is drawn from a study of brain metastases from non-small cell lung cancer (dated by TCRdb to between 2019 and 2020). About the study as a whole: The study profiled the immune microenvironment of paired resected primary tumors and brain metastases taken from patients with non-small-cell lung cancer. Study-wide conclusions, independent of this receptor: T-cell infiltration was lower in brain metastases than in primary tumors (P < 0.001). TCR repertoires were found to be largely shared between paired brain metastases and primary tumors, although sparse T-cell densities were observed in the brain metastases. Compared with the matched primary tumors, T-cell clones appeared to be expanded in around 64% of brain metastases.

A cohort of fewer than 40 patients with surgically resected non-small-cell lung cancer, for whom both primary tumor and brain metastasis specimens were available, was included. Archival formalin-fixed, paraffin-embedded tissues were used as the tumor specimens. A distance of 8 bases separates the germline ends of V and J, which lose 2 bases and 0 bases respectively. For CDR1 and CDR2, the germline V gene lists SGHTA and FQGNSA. Inclusive of the bounding cysteine and phenylalanine, the CDR3 is 15 residues long. The only DNA kept is the CDR3, 45 bases in frame from the first base. The chain was built from TRBV7-2 and TRBJ1-3; no D gene call is confident. This TCR was sampled from a donor at least 40 years old with non-small cell lung cancer. The material sequenced was primary lung tumor tissue. What the cell subset or site label conveys for this sample: primary lung tumor paired with brain metastasis. The CDR3 reads as follows: CASSLMGNSGNTIYF. In nucleotides, the sequence is TGTGCCAGCAGCTTAATGGGCAACTCTGGAAACACCATATATTTT. The full variable domain, completed from the reference TRBV7-2 and TRBJ1-3 proteins outside the CDR3, reads GAGVSQSPSNKVTEKGKDVELRCDPISGHTALYWYRQSLGQGLEFLIYFQGNSAPDKSGLPSDRFSAERTGGSVSTLTIQRTQQEDSAVYLCASSLMGNSGNTIYFGEGSWLTVV.